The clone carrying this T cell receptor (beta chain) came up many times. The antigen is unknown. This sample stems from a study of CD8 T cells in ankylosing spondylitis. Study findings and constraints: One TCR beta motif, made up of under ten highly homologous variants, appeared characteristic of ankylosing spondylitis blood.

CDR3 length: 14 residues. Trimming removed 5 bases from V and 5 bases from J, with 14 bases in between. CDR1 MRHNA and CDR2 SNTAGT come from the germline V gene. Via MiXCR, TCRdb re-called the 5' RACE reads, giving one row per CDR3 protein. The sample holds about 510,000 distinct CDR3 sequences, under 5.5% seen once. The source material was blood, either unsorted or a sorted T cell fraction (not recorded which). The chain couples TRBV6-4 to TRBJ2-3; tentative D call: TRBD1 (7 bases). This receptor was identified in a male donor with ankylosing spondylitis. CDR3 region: CASSLEGAGDTQYF. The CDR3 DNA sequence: TGTGCCAGCAGTCTGGAGGGGGCGGGAGATACGCAGTATTTT.